The 5 T cell receptor beta chains listed next were all sequenced from one sample in a study of shared clonotypes between healthy human individuals. Some clones are missing from TCRdb's copy, which holds only in-frame ones; the method was immunoSEQ multiplex PCR. The profile covers 850,000 to 1,100,000 clones, with approximately 77% appearing a single time and almost 0.9% taken by the ten largest. Sample: memory CD4+ T cells from PBMCs. Subset here: CD45RA-negative fraction. The receptors derive from a young man in good health. Some clones in this sample may be carry-over from other donors' samples.

The chain links TRBV7-8 to TRBJ2-5, with 9 bases lining up with TRBD1. CDR1 and CDR2 from the germline V gene are SGHVS and FQNEAQ. J lost 5 bases, V lost 4 bases, and 5 bases had no gene match. The CDR3 contains 14 residues. In DNA, the CDR3 is TGTGCCAGCAGCTCGACAGGGGGTGGGGAGACCCAGTACTTC. Translated, it gives CASSSTGGGETQYF.

The chain couples TRBV6-1 to TRBJ1-5; TRBD1 matches 7 bases. The CDR3 is made up of 15 amino acids. The junction had 6 bases not matched to a gene; V was cut back by 4 bases and J by 3 bases. The V gene's germline CDR1 is MNHNS and CDR2 SASEGT. The CDR3 protein is CASSATGVSNQPQHF. For the CDR3, the DNA is TGTGCCAGCAGTGCAACAGGGGTATCCAATCAGCCCCAGCATTTT.

This clone was detected only a few times. The rearrangement links TRBV7-9 to TRBJ1-2; D unclear. Trimming shortened V by 5 bases and J by 10 bases, and 2 bases separated the two germline ends. Germline V CDR1 and CDR2: SEHNR, FQNEAQ (reference sequence). This CDR3 contains 8 residues. The CDR3 protein is CASSPYTF. In nucleotides, the CDR3 is TGTGCCAGCAGCCCCTACACCTTC.

In its sample, this clone was seen a few times. The rearrangement uses TRBV9 and TRBJ2-3; 12 bases agree with TRBD1. V shed 3 bases, J shed 8 bases, and the junction held 13 bases outside the gene matches. Looked up from germline, CDR1 is SGDLS and CDR2 is YYNGEE. There are 17 residues in the CDR3. The CDR3 DNA reads TGTGCCAGCAGCGCCAACCCAGGGACAGGGGGCTTTGGTACGCAGTATTTT. Amino acid sequence: CASSANPGTGGFGTQYF.

This clone was recorded only once. The chain carries TRBV19 and TRBJ2-2; TRBD2 aligns across 8 bases. The CDR3 is made up of 14 amino acids. The junction had 4 bases not matched to a gene; V was cut back by 5 bases and J by 5 bases. Per the germline V gene, CDR1 is LNHDA and CDR2 is SQIVND (reference sequence). The CDR3 DNA is TGTGCCAGTAGTCCGGGACTAGATACCGGGGAGCTGTTTTTT. This gives the protein CASSPGLDTGELFF.